The 10 T cell receptor beta chains below all came from one sample that was sequenced in a study of blood T cell repertoires in COVID-19. Using immunoSEQ multiplex PCR, the repertoire was profiled, and TCRdb retains in-frame clones only, with some absent. The sample yields about 360,000 clones, around four fifths seen once. Sequencing input: peripheral blood. These receptors were obtained from a man aged 30 to 39 with active or convalescent COVID-19.

The chain links TRBV19 to TRBJ1-2; D gene uncertain. CDR1 is LNHDA and CDR2 is SQIVND in the germline V gene (reference sequence). CDR3 length: 16 residues. Deletions cut 5 bases from V and 0 bases from J, with 16 bases between. In DNA, the CDR3 is TGTGCCAGTAGTGTCAGACGAACCGGGACTAACTATGGCTACACCTTC. This sequence encodes CASSVRRTGTNYGYTF.

This chain connects TRBV2 to TRBJ1-2; 12 positions match TRBD1. From germline, CDR1 is SNHLY and CDR2 FYNNEI. The CDR3 runs to 16 residues. Trimming removed 6 bases from V and 4 bases from J; junction bases left unmatched: 9. The CDR3 spells CASRDRDRGRRYGYTF. DNA for the CDR3: TGTGCCAGCAGGGACCGGGACAGGGGGCGCCGCTATGGCTACACCTTC.

J is TRBJ1-1 and V is TRBV18, with TRBD1 identical over 8 bases. Germline CDR1 and CDR2: KGHSH and LQKENI. The CDR3 runs to 14 residues. J was trimmed by 1 base and V by 6 bases; bases with no gene match: 4. The CDR3 loop reads CASSPDRANTEAFF. The CDR3 DNA reads as TGTGCCAGCTCGCCGGACAGGGCGAACACTGAAGCTTTCTTT.

The chain uses TRBV2 and TRBJ1-1; 8 nucleotides agree with TRBD1. The CDR3 sequence is 12 residues long. Germline V gene data show CDR1 as SNHLY and CDR2 as FYNNEI. J gave up 7 bases and V 5 bases, and 3 bases lay outside the gene matches. For the CDR3, the DNA is TGTGCCAGCAGTCCCGGACAGGGTGAAGCTTTCTTT. Translation gives CASSPGQGEAFF.

The chain joins TRBV19 to TRBJ2-3; possible D gene TRBD2, 6 bases. Trimming stripped 3 bases from V and 8 bases from J, with 6 bases between. Germline CDR1 LNHDA, CDR2 SQIVND (reference sequence). The CDR3 has 11 residues. The CDR3 DNA reads as TGTGCCAGTAGTATGGAGGGTACGCAGTATTTT. It translates to CASSMEGTQYF.

The chain links TRBV7-2 to TRBJ1-2; 7 bases match TRBD1. Germline V lookup: CDR1 SGHTA, CDR2 FQGNSA. With V trimmed by 5 bases and J by 4 bases, 7 bases remained unmatched. This CDR3 contains 14 residues. CDR3 region: CASSQGQFAYGYTF. CDR3 DNA: TGTGCCAGCAGCCAGGGACAGTTCGCCTATGGCTACACCTTC.

J is TRBJ1-3 and V is TRBV28, with a tentative D call TRBD1 (6 bases). CDR1 and CDR2 from the germline V gene are MDHEN and SYDVKM. This CDR3 is 15 amino acids long. Between the trimmed V and J ends, which lost 7 bases and 3 bases, there was a span of 16 bases. The CDR3 region has the DNA TGTGCCAGCACCCCCCCGGGGGGCGGTGGAAACACCATATATTTT. Translated, it gives CASTPPGGGGNTIYF.

This clone was seen once. The chain is built from TRBV7-9 and TRBJ2-7; 10 bases map to TRBD1. After removal of 6 bases from V and 6 bases from J, the junction contained 8 bases not matched to a gene. Germline V lookup: CDR1 SEHNR, CDR2 FQNEAQ (reference sequence). This CDR3 has 14 amino acids. CDR3 in DNA: TGTGCCAGCAGAAATTCAGGACAGGGGGGCGAGCAGTACTTC. Protein product: CASRNSGQGGEQYF.

There are a few counts of this clone. CDR3 in amino acids: CASGSGTSYEQYF. The CDR3 nucleotides read TGTGCCAGTGGTAGCGGGACCTCCTACGAGCAGTACTTC. The J gene is TRBJ2-7, the V gene TRBV19, with 8 positions matching TRBD2. The CDR3 is made up of 13 amino acids. V trimming: 8 bases; J trimming: 0 bases; junction bases outside the gene matches: 3. Germline CDR1 reads LNHDA; CDR2 reads SQIVND (reference sequence).

This chain connects TRBV28 to TRBJ1-2; TRBD1 agrees at 9 bases. The CDR3 is 12 amino acids. Per the germline V gene, CDR1 is MDHEN and CDR2 is SYDVKM. The V segment lost 2 bases and the J segment 14 bases; nucleotides outside the gene matches: 6. The CDR3 loop is CASSLLTGGATF. The CDR3 DNA follows: TGTGCCAGCAGTTTACTGACAGGGGGAGCTACCTTC.